The T cell receptor beta chain under discussion was sequenced for a study of blood T cells in healthy people across ages (dated by TCRdb to about 2015). Looking at the study overall: In model experiments, roughly one uniquely barcoded TCR beta cDNA molecule per two T cells was captured by template switching. Two additional independent replicas of 1 million unique cDNA reads from the same blood draw were analyzed for two donors (one aged 18 to 30 and one aged 80 or older). Using deep sequencing normalized with unique cDNA molecular identifiers, the study measured how TCR beta repertoire diversity changes with age. The donors were split into four age groups: young (average around 17 years), middle-aged (about 40), aged (roughly 60) and long-lived (roughly 88). Donors of different ages were randomly distributed across sequencing lanes to avoid experimental bias. On the study overall, not on this receptor specifically: The percentage of naive T cells measured by flow cytometry correlated strongly with observed TCR beta diversity. Because profiling used bulk unsorted PBMCs, naive and antigen-experienced compartments could not be compared conclusively. Estimates of total diversity from one million sequenced T cells were regarded as lower bounds and underestimates. Compared with the aged group, the long-lived group had more naive CD4+ T cells, fewer expanded clones and increased TCR diversity, suggesting age selection. Observed TCR beta diversity per million T cells fell roughly linearly with age, and a significant reduction was already apparent by age around 36. Because donor CMV infection status was unknown, age-related changes in expanded clonotypes were potentially confounded.

Donors were 40 or so systemically healthy Caucasian individuals from Russia aged about 6 to 100 years. Each donor gave about 9.2 milliliters of peripheral blood, drawn into EDTA-treated Vacutainer tubes. Ficoll-Paque density-gradient centrifugation was used to isolate PBMCs, with at least 6.5 million per sample. Trizol reagent was used to extract total RNA from PBMCs, with at least 6 micrograms per sample. For every donor, flow cytometry on a PBMC aliquot measured the percentage of naive CD45RAhigh/CD27high T cells. Including cysteine and phenylalanine, the CDR3 has 13 amino acids. CDR3 DNA only is kept here, 39 bases in frame from base 1. Sequences DFQATT (CDR1) and SNEGSKA (CDR2) are obtained from the germline V gene (reference sequence). The library was produced with 5' RACE. The data were produced on an Illumina HiSeq 2500. The second PCR ran for roughly 7 to 11 cycles and used a J-beta primer mix along with a sample-barcoded 5' primer. A unique molecular identifier was introduced onto each TCR beta cDNA molecule by a template-switch 5' adaptor carrying 12 random nucleotides. Each sample yielded at least 3 million CDR3-containing paired-end reads. The Mint cDNA synthesis kit, primed by a TRBC-specific oligonucleotide, was used to synthesize first-strand cDNA from all RNA. Following uracil-DNA glycosylase treatment, all cDNA underwent a first 18-cycle PCR with the universal primers M1SS and BC2_uni_R. As for how the authors treated the data: Normalization of each sample was performed by random selection of 1 million high-quality reads, each carrying a distinct molecular identifier. Reads sharing molecular identifiers were discarded rather than binned into consensus sequences. MiTCR, set to a Q25 quality threshold and the strictest error-elimination algorithm, was used for CDR3 identification, clonotype clustering and error correction. A nonparametric unseen species model with Euler transformation was used to estimate a lower bound on total TCR beta diversity. Starting from the raw public reads, TCRdb applied fastp trimming at Q25, assembled clones with MiXCR and retained in-frame beta chains. Each CDR3 protein appears once, grouped with its most common genes and DNA. The V and J calls were not made by the authors but by TCRdb's processing. The sample table contains about 630,000 distinct CDR3 sequences; only one count was recorded for approximately 21% of them. The ten largest account for roughly 3.4% of the sample.

This clonotype has more than one count but fewer than ten. The clone's antigen remains unknown. Base qualities were left out, and no much larger clone turns up one base away. This sequence was found in a man aged 65-85 years in good health. This sequence uses TRBV20-1 and TRBJ2-5; the D region possibly corresponds to TRBD1 (6 bases align). The closer fit of TRBJ2-7 to the DNA end suggests the J call may be wrong. The sequenced sample consisted of blood. The sequence in DNA is TGCAGTGCTTACGGGCAGGGGAAACACGAGCAGTACTTC. Translated, it reads CSAYGQGKHEQYF.